The 4 T cell receptor beta chains below all came from one sample that was sequenced in a study of blood T cell repertoires in COVID-19. Profiling relied on immunoSEQ multiplex PCR, and the TCRdb table lists in-frame clones only, not all of them. Here the sample spans 300,000 or so clones, approximately 93% being singletons. Sequences were obtained from peripheral blood. The receptors were sampled from a woman aged 30 to 39 with COVID-19, enrolled during active disease.

The genes are TRBV19 and TRBJ2-1; 9 bases line up with TRBD2. With V trimmed by 1 base and J by 7 bases, 5 bases remained unmatched. Germline CDR1 is LNHDA and CDR2 is SQIVND (reference sequence). The CDR3 sequence is 15 residues long. In DNA form, the CDR3 reads TGTGCCAGTAGTATAGTAGCGGGGGACTCTAATGAGCAGTTCTTC. It specifies CASSIVAGDSNEQFF.

The chain combines TRBV28 with TRBJ1-5; 7 positions match TRBD1. CDR3 length: 19 residues. Germline V gene sequence: CDR1 MDHEN, CDR2 SYDVKM. J gave up 1 base and V 1 base, and 13 bases lay outside the gene matches. The CDR3 bases are TGTGCCAGCAGTTTATTCTCGGGTAGGGGGCTGTGGAGCAATCAGCCCCAGCATTTT. Protein sequence: CASSLFSGRGLWSNQPQHF.

The chain carries TRBV14 and TRBJ1-1; 8 positions agree with TRBD1. The V gene end was trimmed by 9 bases and the J gene end by 7 bases; junction bases not matched to a gene: 13. The CDR3 sequence is 14 residues long. CDR1 is SGHDN, CDR2 FVKESK, per germline. The CDR3 protein is CARPPGQVLGEAFF. The CDR3 coding sequence is TGTGCCAGGCCTCCGGGACAGGTTCTTGGTGAAGCTTTCTTT.

The chain carries TRBV19 and TRBJ2-7; D is possibly TRBD2 (6 bases). Germline lookup yields CDR1 LNHDA and CDR2 SQIVND (reference sequence). This CDR3 spans 13 amino acids. V was trimmed by 2 bases and J by 5 bases, leaving 10 bases between them. The CDR3 loop reads CASSIQGGNEQYF. The CDR3 DNA follows: TGTGCCAGTAGTATACAGGGAGGAAACGAGCAGTACTTC.